These T cell receptor beta chains were read from a single sample in a study of CD8 T cells in ankylosing spondylitis. A single record per CDR3 protein comes from TCRdb applying MiXCR to the 5' RACE reads. The repertoire has around 250,000 distinct CDR3 sequences, about 30% of them found once; the top ten carry 3.5% to 4.5%. The sequencing sample was made of blood, either unsorted or a sorted T cell fraction (not recorded which). Every receptor here comes from a male donor with ankylosing spondylitis or in good health (not recorded which). The CDR3 runs from the conserved cysteine through the conserved F or W. The order of the fields is CDR3 DNA, CDR3 protein, V gene, clone size, J gene, D gene. D genes are given only for firm matches. Rows give clone size only sometimes, using once, few, many, or a class for an expanded clone.

TGTGCCAGCAGCGCTAGCGGGGGGACCTCAGATACGCAGTATTTT	CASSASGGTSDTQYF	TRBV9	.	TRBJ2-3	TRBD2
TGTGCCAGCAGCTTCCAGGGCTACGAGCAGTACTTC	CASSFQGYEQYF	TRBV12-3/TRBV12-4	many	TRBJ2-7	.
TGCAGCTTGCGGGCGACCTACAATGAGCAGTTCTTC	CSLRATYNEQFF	TRBV29-1	few	TRBJ2-1	.
TGCGCCAGCAGCCGCCAGACAGGGGGCTCCTACGAGCAGTACTTC	CASSRQTGGSYEQYF	TRBV5-1	few	TRBJ2-7	TRBD1
TGTGCCAGCAGTTATGCGGGGGGTATGGAGACCCAGTACTTC	CASSYAGGMETQYF	TRBV6-5	few	TRBJ2-5	TRBD2
TGCAGTGCCGGGGATAGCGGGGAACGCACAGATACGCAGTATTTT	CSAGDSGERTDTQYF	TRBV20-1	many	TRBJ2-3	TRBD2
TGTGCCAGCAAAAGAAATGGGGATAATTCACCCCTCCACTTT	CASKRNGDNSPLHF	TRBV6-1	.	TRBJ1-6	.
TGTGCCAGCAGTAAAGGGACAGGGGAGCTAGAGACCCAGTACTTC	CASSKGTGELETQYF	TRBV6-1	few	TRBJ2-5	TRBD1
TGTGCCACCAGCAGAGATGGGGACGGACGCAACGAGCAGTACTTC	CATSRDGDGRNEQYF	TRBV15	few	TRBJ2-7	.
TGTGCCAGCAGACCGGCTCCCTCAAGGGGCAATGAGCAGTTCTTC	CASRPAPSRGNEQFF	TRBV7-3	.	TRBJ2-1	.
TGTGCCAGCAGCTTAAGGCCAGGGGCTGACAATGAGCAGTTCTTC	CASSLRPGADNEQFF	TRBV7-6	.	TRBJ2-1	.
TGCGCCAGCAGGTTACTGCCGGGACTAGGAAATGAGCAGTTCTTC	CASRLLPGLGNEQFF	TRBV5-1	.	TRBJ2-1	TRBD2
TGTGCCAGCTCGCGCGGACTAGAGGAGACCCAGTACTTC	CASSRGLEETQYF	TRBV18	few	TRBJ2-5	TRBD2
TGCGCCAGCAGCTCCGGGACAGGAATGACTGAAGCTTTCTTT	CASSSGTGMTEAFF	TRBV5-1	few	TRBJ1-1	TRBD1